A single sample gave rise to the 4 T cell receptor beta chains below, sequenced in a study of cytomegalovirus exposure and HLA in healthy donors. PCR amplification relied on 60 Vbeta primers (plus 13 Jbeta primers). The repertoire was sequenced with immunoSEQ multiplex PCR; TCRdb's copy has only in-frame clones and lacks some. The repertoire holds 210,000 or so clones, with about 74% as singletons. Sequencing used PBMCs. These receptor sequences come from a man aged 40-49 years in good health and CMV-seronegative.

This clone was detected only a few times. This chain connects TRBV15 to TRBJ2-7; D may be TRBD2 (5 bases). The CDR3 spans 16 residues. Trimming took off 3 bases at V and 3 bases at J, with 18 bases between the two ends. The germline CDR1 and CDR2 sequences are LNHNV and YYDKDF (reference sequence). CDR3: CATSRDFSHGRYEQYF. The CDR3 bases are TGTGCCACCAGCAGGGACTTTAGCCACGGGCGCTACGAGCAGTACTTC.

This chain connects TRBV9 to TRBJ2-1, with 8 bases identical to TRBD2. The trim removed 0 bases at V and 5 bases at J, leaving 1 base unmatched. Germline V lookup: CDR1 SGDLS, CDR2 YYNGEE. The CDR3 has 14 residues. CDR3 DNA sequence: TGTGCCAGCAGCGTAGACGGGAGGGACAATGAGCAGTTCTTC. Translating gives CASSVDGRDNEQFF.

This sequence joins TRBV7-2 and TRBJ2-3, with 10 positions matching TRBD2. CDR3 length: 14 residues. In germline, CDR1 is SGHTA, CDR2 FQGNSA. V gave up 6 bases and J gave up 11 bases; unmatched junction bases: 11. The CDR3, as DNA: TGTGCCAGCAGTTCTACTAGCGGGGTGGTAAAGCAGTATTTT. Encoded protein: CASSSTSGVVKQYF.

The CDR3 DNA follows: TGCAGTGCTAGAGTGGGTTCAGGGCAGTACTTC. Protein sequence: CSARVGSGQYF. The V gene is TRBV20-1, the J gene TRBJ2-7; no clear D. Per germline, CDR1 DFQATT and CDR2 SNEGSKA (reference sequence). Trimming stripped 1 base from V and 9 bases from J, with 10 bases between. The CDR3 loop spans 11 amino acids.